The 25 T cell receptor beta chains below all came from one sample that was sequenced in a study of shared clonotypes between healthy human individuals (dated by TCRdb to the early 2020s). CD8 naive samples consisted of CD45RO-negative cells that were positively selected for CCR7, yielding a CD45RA+CCR7+ population without TemRA cells. The receptor library was made with the immunoSEQ multiplex PCR assay. Not all clones reach the TCRdb copy of this immuneACCESS table, which keeps in-frame sequences only. Checked studies attribute under half of the gap to unresolved V genes and leave the rest unexplained. The sample table lists roughly 2.1 million clones, under 95% of them with a count of one. The top ten hold around 1.7% of the sample. Sequenced material: naive CD8+ T cells from PBMCs. In light of the paper, this sample's cell subset or site label describes: CD45RA+CCR7+. The receptors here all came from a man between 18 and 29 years old in good health. Some clones in this sample may be carry-over from other donors' samples.

In its sample, this clone was seen once. The chain recombines TRBV27 with TRBJ2-7; 13 bases map to TRBD2. CDR1 and CDR2 (germline): MNHEY, SMNVEV (reference sequence). The CDR3 totals 14 residues. V was clipped by 6 bases and J by 4 bases; unmatched bases: 3. The CDR3 DNA follows: TGTGCCAGCAGCTGGACTAGCGGGAGATACGAGCAGTACTTC. Protein sequence: CASSWTSGRYEQYF.

The rearrangement uses TRBV28 and TRBJ2-7; D gene unclear. This CDR3 has 13 amino acids. Per germline, CDR1 MDHEN and CDR2 SYDVKM. V gave up 5 bases and J gave up 4 bases, with 12 bases separating them. The chain's CDR3 is CASSPSIRYEQYF. The CDR3 DNA is TGTGCCAGCAGTCCATCCATACGTTACGAGCAGTACTTC.

The J gene is TRBJ2-5, the V gene TRBV7-3, with TRBD2 as a possible D gene (6 bases). V was cut by 5 bases and J by 3 bases, with 10 bases left in between. Germline values: CDR1 SGHTA, CDR2 FQGTGA. This CDR3 has 13 residues. In DNA, the CDR3 is TGTGCCAGCAGCAAGACTAGAAAAGAGACCCAGTACTTC. It specifies CASSKTRKETQYF.

This clone was recorded only once. The V and J genes are TRBV4-2 and TRBJ2-5, with 7 bases matching TRBD2. CDR1 LGHNA and CDR2 YNFKEQ come from the germline V gene. The CDR3 totals 15 residues. V lost 1 base, J lost 4 bases, and 6 bases stayed unmatched. CDR3 sequence reads: CASSQGQGGRETQYF. CDR3 sequence (DNA): TGTGCCAGCAGCCAAGGGCAGGGAGGGAGAGAGACCCAGTACTTC.

The chain is built from TRBV5-1 and TRBJ1-2, with a tentative D call TRBD1 (5 bases). CDR1 SGHRS and CDR2 YFSETQ come from the germline V gene. Deletions cut 4 bases from V and 3 bases from J, with 16 bases between. This CDR3 spans 15 amino acids. The CDR3 coding sequence is TGCGCCAGCAGCCCGTTGGGACCGGCGGACTATGGCTACACCTTC. This gives the protein CASSPLGPADYGYTF.

This sequence joins TRBV25-1 and TRBJ2-2; the match to TRBD1 covers 10 bases. The CDR3 has 14 residues. The V and J ends lost 3 bases and 7 bases, in that order; junction bases with no gene match: 2. The germline V gene has CDR1 MGHDK and CDR2 SYGVNS. For the CDR3, the DNA is TGTGCCAGCAGTGAGGACAGGGGGATCGGGGAGCTGTTTTTT. It translates to CASSEDRGIGELFF.

The chain employs TRBV2 and TRBJ2-1; possible D gene TRBD2, 7 bases. Trimming removed 8 bases from V and 0 bases from J, with 11 bases in between. The germline gives CDR1 SNHLY, CDR2 FYNNEI. There are 14 residues in the CDR3. The CDR3 region has the DNA TGTGCCAGCGGGGAGGGGGACTCCTACAATGAGCAGTTCTTC. Residues: CASGEGDSYNEQFF.

The chain recombines TRBV2 with TRBJ1-4; D not certain. This CDR3 has 14 residues. Per germline, CDR1 SNHLY and CDR2 FYNNEI. V was trimmed by 4 bases and J by 0 bases, leaving 6 bases between them. Here the CDR3 DNA reads TGTGCCAGCAGTGGAGGATCAACTAATGAAAAACTGTTTTTT. It codes for CASSGGSTNEKLFF.

The V and J genes are TRBV7-6 and TRBJ1-2; no clear D gene. The CDR3 is 15 residues long. V gave up 1 base and J gave up 2 bases, with 11 bases separating them. The germline V gene encodes CDR1 SGHVS and CDR2 FNYEAQ. CDR3 DNA sequence: TGTGCCAGCAGCTTAGGGGTTGACCACAACTATGGCTACACCTTC. Protein sequence: CASSLGVDHNYGYTF.

The chain carries TRBV14 and TRBJ1-1; TRBD1 is a possible D gene (6 bases). Between the trimmed V and J ends, which lost 0 bases and 6 bases, there was a span of 17 bases. Germline V CDR1 and CDR2: SGHDN, FVKESK. The CDR3 has 16 residues. CDR3 protein: CASSQDRGTLVPEAFF. The CDR3 DNA follows: TGTGCCAGCAGCCAAGATCGGGGGACACTCGTACCTGAAGCTTTCTTT.

CDR3 in DNA: TGTGCCAGCAGCGTAGAGTGGCAGGGAGGCACTGAAGCTTTCTTT. This codes for CASSVEWQGGTEAFF. This chain uses TRBV9 with TRBJ1-1; possible D gene TRBD1, 5 bases. Looked up from germline, CDR1 is SGDLS and CDR2 is YYNGEE. This CDR3 spans 15 amino acids. Trimming stripped 0 bases from V and 4 bases from J, with 13 bases between.

This clone showed up just once. V is TRBV27 and J is TRBJ2-7; 7 bases are shared with TRBD2. The CDR3 has 14 residues. Germline V gene data show CDR1 as MNHEY and CDR2 as SMNVEV (reference sequence). V lost 10 bases, J lost 7 bases, and 16 bases stayed unmatched. CDR3 in amino acids: CAIYVLGGFSEQYF. CDR3 sequence (DNA): TGTGCCATTTATGTACTCGGGGGGTTTAGTGAGCAGTACTTC.

In regard to this clone: This specimen includes other DNA sequences encoding the same CDR3. This chain joins TRBV27 and TRBJ1-2; D is possibly TRBD1 (5 bases). Trimming took off 5 bases at V and 5 bases at J, with 6 bases between the two ends. The CDR3 has 11 residues. The germline CDR1 and CDR2 sequences are MNHEY and SMNVEV (reference sequence). CDR3 nucleotide sequence: TGTGCCAGCAGTCCAGGGTATGGCTACACCTTC. Residues: CASSPGYGYTF.

This clone was seen only a few times. J is TRBJ2-1 and V is TRBV6-5; 7 bases line up with TRBD1. The CDR3 runs to 14 residues. Germline CDR1 MNHEY, CDR2 SVGAGI. The ends lost 5 bases at V and 4 bases at J; junction bases unmatched: 5. The CDR3 DNA follows: TGTGCCAGCAGTACCGGACAGGAATACAATGAGCAGTTCTTC. This gives the protein CASSTGQEYNEQFF.

The chain combines TRBV6-6 with TRBJ2-5, with 7 bases aligning to TRBD2. With V trimmed by 8 bases and J by 2 bases, 8 bases remained unmatched. The CDR3 consists of 14 residues. The germline V gene encodes CDR1 MNHNY and CDR2 SVGAGI (reference sequence). The CDR3 is CASQITSEQETQYF. In DNA, the CDR3 is TGTGCCAGCCAGATAACTAGCGAACAAGAGACCCAGTACTTC.

About this clone: At the DNA level, this CDR3 is encoded by other sequences in the same sample as well. This chain uses TRBV5-6 with TRBJ2-7, with 7 nucleotides matching TRBD1. CDR1 SGHDT and CDR2 YYEEEE come from the germline V gene. The ends lost 3 bases at V and 1 base at J; junction bases unmatched: 1. The CDR3 spans 13 residues. CDR3 protein: CASSWTGSYEQYF. As DNA, the CDR3 is TGTGCCAGCAGCTGGACAGGTTCCTACGAGCAGTACTTC.

This chain uses TRBV15 with TRBJ2-1; TRBD1 agrees at 9 bases. The CDR3 length is 14 residues. Germline trimming cut 7 bases from V and 10 bases from J; bases unmatched to any gene: 11. Germline loops: CDR1 LNHNV, CDR2 YYDKDF (reference sequence). The CDR3 DNA is TGTGCCACCATTAATCGACAGGGGGAAAGGGAGCAGTTCTTC. This sequence encodes CATINRQGEREQFF.

The rearrangement uses TRBV28 and TRBJ1-6, with 10 positions matching TRBD1. Germline V gene sequence: CDR1 MDHEN, CDR2 SYDVKM. The ends lost 5 bases at V and 4 bases at J; junction bases unmatched: 2. This CDR3 is built from 15 residues. The CDR3 reads CASSDRGQYNSPLHF. Written as DNA, the CDR3 is TGTGCCAGCAGTGACAGGGGGCAATATAATTCACCCCTCCACTTT.

This clone was observed a single time. The V and J genes are TRBV28 and TRBJ1-1; possibly TRBD1 for D (6 bases). The CDR3 runs 14 residues. V lost 3 bases to trimming and J lost 6 bases, with 14 bases between them. Germline values: CDR1 MDHEN, CDR2 SYDVKM. In DNA form, the CDR3 reads TGTGCCAGCAGTTTGATAATTCGGACAGCTGAAGCTTTCTTT. This encodes CASSLIIRTAEAFF.

A note on this clone: The same CDR3 arises from other DNA sequences in this sample as well. The J gene is TRBJ2-2, the V gene TRBV30; D remains unclear. This CDR3 is built from 12 residues. Trimming took 2 bases from V and 4 from J, leaving 5 bases between them. Per the germline V gene, CDR1 is GTSNPN and CDR2 is SVGIG (reference sequence). CDR3 region: CAWSWGTGELFF. As DNA, the CDR3 is TGTGCCTGGAGTTGGGGCACCGGGGAGCTGTTTTTT.

The V call is TRBV6-5, the J call TRBJ2-3, with TRBD1 identical over 9 bases. CDR1 and CDR2 from the germline V gene are MNHEY and SVGAGI. Trimming at V came to 6 bases and at J to 3 bases, leaving 10 bases not matched to a gene. The length of the CDR3 is 16 residues. Here the CDR3 reads CASRYPRDRVTDTQYF. The CDR3 nucleotides are TGTGCCAGCAGGTACCCCCGGGACAGGGTAACAGATACGCAGTATTTT.

This chain links TRBV30 with TRBJ2-7; a possible D gene is TRBD2 (5 bases). Deletions cut 0 bases from V and 0 bases from J, with 9 bases between. The germline V gene encodes CDR1 GTSNPN and CDR2 SVGIG (reference sequence). This CDR3 has 14 residues. The CDR3 DNA sequence: TGTGCCTGGAGTGTGGGAGTTGGCTCCTACGAGCAGTACTTC. The encoded protein is CAWSVGVGSYEQYF.

The chain recombines TRBV7-2 with TRBJ1-2; D is unresolved. Trimming took 4 bases from V and 7 from J, leaving 13 bases between them. The CDR3 sequence is 13 residues long. Germline V gene data show CDR1 as SGHTA and CDR2 as FQGNSA. The CDR3 DNA reads as TGTGCCAGCAGCTCGAGCGGCGTAGGTGGCTACACCTTC. Residues: CASSSSGVGGYTF.

The gene calls are TRBV14 and TRBJ2-7, with a tentative D call TRBD2 (6 bases). The CDR3 is made up of 15 amino acids. Trimming took 1 base from V and 1 from J, leaving 11 bases between them. Germline V gene lookup returns CDR1 SGHDN and CDR2 FVKESK. CDR3 sequence: CASSQGAGTSYEQYF. CDR3 coding DNA: TGTGCCAGCAGCCAAGGGGCGGGAACTTCCTACGAGCAGTACTTC. Together with reference TRBV14 and TRBJ2-7, the CDR3 gives the full variable domain: EAGVTQFPSHSVIEKGQTVTLRCDPISGHDNLYWYRRVMGKEIKFLLHFVKESKQDESGMPNNRFLAERTGGTYSTLKVQPAELEDSGVYFCASSQGAGTSYEQYFGPGTRLTVT.

The chain couples TRBV4-3 to TRBJ1-4; 8 nucleotides align to TRBD1. Germline lookup yields CDR1 LGHNA and CDR2 YSLEER. The CDR3 runs to 15 residues. J was trimmed by 4 bases and V by 6 bases; bases with no gene match: 7. CDR3 protein: CASRPQGADNEKLFF. DNA for the CDR3: TGCGCCAGCAGGCCCCAGGGGGCAGATAATGAAAAACTGTTTTTT.